This T cell receptor beta chain derives from a study of shared clonotypes between healthy human individuals. General study points: Naive subsets, compared against memory subsets, generally had larger estimated richness values.

This clone came up a few times. Antigen unknown. The protocol was immunoSEQ multiplex PCR, while the TCRdb copy is restricted to in-frame clones and leaves out a portion. The sample includes about a million clones, 60% to 85% of them seen just once. From germline, CDR1 is SGHNT and CDR2 YYREEE (reference sequence). The CDR3 totals 14 residues. The germline V and J ends were trimmed by 0 bases and 8 bases, with 13 bases remaining between them. Material for sequencing was memory CD4+ T cells from PBMCs. Subset defined: CD45RA-negative fraction. The source of this sequence is a man aged 18 to 29 in good health. Some clones in this sample may be carry-over from other donors' samples. The rearrangement uses TRBV5-4 and TRBJ2-3; TRBD2 might be the D (5 bases). The CDR3 is CASSLDLGSGTQYF. For the CDR3, the DNA is TGTGCCAGCAGCTTGGACCTAGGGAGTGGTACGCAGTATTTT.